The sequence of this T cell receptor beta chain was determined in a study of glioma-infiltrating T cells (dated by TCRdb to the mid-2010s). Context from the whole study: Sequencing of TCR alpha- and beta-chain repertoires was performed on glioma tissue, on non-neoplastic brain tissue, and on matched peripheral blood mononuclear cells. Three low-grade glioma patients, about eight primary glioblastoma patients and three non-glioma patients contributing non-neoplastic brain tissue were included in the paired cohort. To gauge divergence between tissue and blood T-cell populations, every tissue-infiltrating repertoire was compared against the peripheral blood repertoire from the same patient. Study-wide findings and limitations: VJ-independent divergence between tissue and blood was found to be below expectation in non-neoplastic patients but above expectation in all gliomas, particularly low-grade gliomas. Only a very small number of CDR3 sequences turned up in both tissue and blood, a result put down to high CDR3 diversity combined with limited sampling. Group comparisons were based on small numbers of patients: three non-neoplastic, three low-grade glioma and roughly 8 glioblastoma patients.

Taken from the germline V gene, the CDR1 and CDR2 loops are MDHEN and SYDVKM. At the junction V is shortened by 5 bases and J by 8 bases, with 10 bases in between. From its cysteine to its phenylalanine, the CDR3 spans 12 amino acids. The entry retains the CDR3 DNA only, 36 bases that are in frame from base 1. Comments on this clonotype: No cognate antigen has been identified for it. No qualities accompany the bases; no much larger clone lies one base away.

The iRepertoire nested amplicon-rescue multiplex PCR (arm-PCR) platform was used to amplify TCR alpha and beta CDR3 regions from RNA. One-step reverse transcription and amplification used roughly 95-450 ng of tissue mRNA or PBMC total RNA as input. After bead purification, a secondary multiplex PCR added Illumina adapters, and libraries were gel-purified between 200 and 400 bp. Libraries carried internal 6-nucleotide barcodes used for demultiplexing. Libraries were sequenced on an Illumina MiSeq with 2x220 or 2x250 nucleotide paired-end reads. The paper's processing steps were these. FLASH 1.2.11 was used to merge paired reads, and BWA-MEM then aligned the reads to the GRCh37 human genome before TRA and TRB reads were extracted. V and J assignment used an IMGT-derived reference of cassette sequences and CDR3 motifs that included pseudogenes. Reads were translated in three frames, and productive CDR3s were defined as those with a C...FGXG motif and no stop codons. A clonotype was defined as a unique combination of a V-J cassette pair and a CDR3 amino acid sequence. Filtering of reads was based on Hamming distance, with the threshold set by the sequence error rate of each sample in mapped regions. In TCRdb, the public reads were trimmed at Q25 with fastp and aligned with MiXCR, with productive beta chains retained. Duplicate CDR3 protein sequences are folded into a single record with the most common DNA and genes. The V and J calls, along with clone size, are taken from TCRdb and not from the paper's own processing. This sample gives about 45,000 distinct CDR3 sequences in total; under 25% of them show up just once. Approximately 6.4% of the sample lies in the top ten.

This receptor chain uses TRBV28 and TRBJ1-5, with the D gene call left open. The source is a human donor with low-grade glioma or glioblastoma, undergoing nonglioma brain surgery, or in good health (not recorded which). Sequenced material: glioma tissue, nonneoplastic brain tissue, or PBMCs (not recorded which). The CDR3 region: CASSPLGEPQHF. The DNA sequence is given as TGTGCCAGCAGTCCCCTAGGCGAGCCCCAGCATTTT.